Shown below are 10 T cell receptor beta chains from a single sample sequenced in a study of tissue T cells after allogeneic stem cell transplantation. Indicated time point: mouse harvest day 14 after allogeneic transplant. The graft held 10^6 splenic CD5+ T cells and 10^7 T-cell-depleted bone marrow cells. Libraries were prepared by immunoSEQ multiplex PCR; TCRdb keeps only in-frame clonotypes and omits some of them. The sample lists over 7,000 clones, 34% seen once, with 2.5% to 3.5% in the top ten. Material: skin. Receptors were obtained from a female BALB/c mouse given C57BL/6 T cells with graft-versus-host disease after an allogeneic hematopoietic cell transplant.

On this clone: The genes and germline here are from mouse. The read stops 1 residue short of the end of the CDR3; the missing end is completed from the germline J gene. V gene TRBV15 combines with J gene TRBJ2-4; D uncertain. Germline CDR1 and CDR2: SGHND and FRSKSL. Between the trimmed V and J ends, which lost 4 bases and 0 bases, there was a span of 5 bases. The CDR3 totals 13 residues. Incomplete CDR3 DNA: TGTGCCAGCAGTTCGGGTAGTCAAAACACCTTGTAC. It is translated as CASSSGSQNTLY. The complete CDR3 sequence is CASSSGSQNTLYF.

In the case of this clone: Here the gene names and germline are mouse. Read sequence stops 1 residue before the CDR3 end, and the germline J gene provides the missing end. This chain uses TRBV31 with TRBJ2-7; D possibly uses TRBD1 or TRBD2 (6 bases each). Germline V lookup: CDR1 GKSSPN, CDR2 SITVG. V gave up 0 bases and J gave up 6 bases, with 12 bases separating them. The CDR3 contains 13 residues. CDR3 DNA (partial): TGTGCCTGGAGTCTAGGGGGGAGGGGTGAACAGTAC. It yields the protein CAWSLGGRGEQY. The entire CDR3 sequence reads CAWSLGGRGEQYF.

Points on this clone: Gene and germline names: mouse. The read falls 1 residue short of the CDR3 end, and the missing part is taken from the germline J gene. This chain uses TRBV3 with TRBJ1-1; 8 positions agree with TRBD1. CDR3 size: 14 residues. The V gene end was trimmed by 4 bases and the J gene end by 3 bases; junction bases not matched to a gene: 4. Germline V gives CDR1 SNHLY, CDR2 FYNGKV (reference sequence). Incomplete CDR3 DNA: TGTGCCAGCAGCTCCCGGGACAGGTACACAGAAGTCTTC. This gives the protein CASSSRDRYTEVF. The whole CDR3 sequence is CASSSRDRYTEVFF.

Regarding this clone: The gene names here belong to mouse. The read ends 1 residue shy of where the CDR3 ends; the end is completed using the germline J gene. The chain combines TRBV26 with TRBJ1-3; D is ambiguous. V was clipped by 2 bases and J by 0 bases, with 11 bases between them. This CDR3 region has 16 residues. Germline loops: CDR1 KGHPV, CDR2 FQNQEV (reference sequence). The CDR3 protein is CASSLLGKNSGNTLYF. CDR3 DNA (partial): TGTGCCAGCAGTCTGCTTGGAAAAAATTCTGGAAATACGCTCTAT. The full variable domain, rest sourced from reference TRBV26 and TRBJ1-3, is NSKVIQTPRYLVKGQGQKAKMRCIPEKGHPVVFWYQQNKNNEFKFLINFQNQEVLQQIDMTEKRFSAECPSNSPCSLEIQSSEAGDSALYLCASSLLGKNSGNTLYFGEGSRLIVV.

As regards this clone: Gene names are the mouse ones. The read stops 1 residue short of the end of the CDR3; the missing end is completed from the germline J gene. This chain joins TRBV26 and TRBJ2-4; D not certain. Germline CDR1 is KGHPV and CDR2 is FQNQEV (reference sequence). V lost 0 bases and J 2 bases, leaving 6 bases between the germline ends. This CDR3 region has 14 residues. The sequenced part of the CDR3 DNA is TGTGCCAGCAGTCTGTCACAGAATCAAAACACCTTGTAC. Amino acid sequence: CASSLSQNQNTLY. The whole CDR3 protein reads CASSLSQNQNTLYF.

As concerns this clone: Here the gene names and germline are mouse. The read ends 1 residue early relative to the CDR3; the germline J gene fills the gap. The gene calls are TRBV16 and TRBJ2-5, with TRBD2 identical over 8 bases. Trimming at V came to 6 bases and at J to 1 base, leaving 0 bases not matched to a gene. CDR3 size: 13 residues. CDR1 SGHSA and CDR2 FRNQAP come from the germline V gene. The CDR3 here is CASSGGDQDTQYF. The sequenced part of the CDR3 DNA is TGTGCAAGCAGTGGGGGGGACCAAGACACCCAGTAC.

As to this clone: Any gene name here is a mouse gene name. The read ends 1 residue shy of where the CDR3 ends; the end is completed using the germline J gene. The V and J genes are TRBV26 and TRBJ1-3; D not certain. In germline, CDR1 is KGHPV, CDR2 FQNQEV (reference sequence). This CDR3 comprises 14 residues. The germline V and J ends were trimmed by 2 bases and 0 bases, with 5 bases remaining between them. The sequenced part of the CDR3 DNA is TGTGCCAGCAGTCTGAGAAATTCTGGAAATACGCTCTAT. Its translation is CASSLRNSGNTLY. The whole CDR3 region reads CASSLRNSGNTLYF.

This clone occurred a few times. Germline and genes here are mouse. The read halts 1 residue ahead of the CDR3 end, with the missing end drawn from the germline J gene. The chain carries TRBV23 and TRBJ1-4; whether TRBD1, the table's D call, matches the DNA was not checked. There are 16 residues in the CDR3. The germline gives CDR1 KGHTA, CDR2 FQNQQP. This chain's CDR3 is CSSTPGHKISNERLFF. Partial CDR3 DNA: TGCTCCAGCACCCCGGGACACAAAATTTCCAACGAAAGATTATTT.

In this sample, this clone turned up a few times. Mouse gene names apply. The sequenced part of the CDR3 DNA is TGTGCCAGCAGCTTAGAGAGGGGGCGCGGAGTCTTC. Residues: CASSLERGRGVF. From start to end, the CDR3 is CASSLERGRGVFF. J is TRBJ1-1 and V is TRBV3; TRBD1 matches at 7 bases. The read terminates 1 residue before the CDR3 end, so the remaining end is supplied by the germline J gene. J lost 10 bases, V lost 1 base, and 6 bases had no gene match. The CDR3 runs 13 residues. Per the germline V gene, CDR1 is SNHLY and CDR2 is FYNGKV (reference sequence).

Notes on this clone: Genes and germline come from the mouse. With the read ending 1 residue before the CDR3 end, the germline J gene is used to fill in that end. The chain carries TRBV13-2 and TRBJ2-5; perhaps D is TRBD1 or TRBD2 (6 bases each). The ends were cut back, 0 bases at V and 6 bases at J, with 8 bases in the middle. CDR1 and CDR2 from the germline V gene are NNHNN and SYGAGS (reference sequence). The CDR3 runs to 13 residues. CDR3 amino acids: CASGDGGRDTQYF. CDR3 bases read: TGTGCCAGCGGTGATGGGGGGCGCGACACCCAGTAC.